The 23 T cell receptor beta chains listed next were all sequenced from one sample in a study of molecular identifiers for immune sequencing clone quantification. TCRdb independently ran MiXCR on the PCR reads; one entry per CDR3 protein. The data show 250,000 to 400,000 distinct CDR3 sequences, roughly a fifth seen once. Sequenced input: naive CD8+ T cells from blood, with Jurkat cell RNA spiked in. Stated subset: FACS-sorted CD8+CD4-CCR7+CD45RA+ naive T cells. These receptors came from a human donor in good health. Some libraries in this study had Jurkat cell RNA spiked in.

This clonotype showed up many times. The chain combines TRBV9 with TRBJ2-2; maybe TRBD1 (6 bases). The CDR3 contains 14 residues. With 5 bases removed from V and 1 base from J, the gap between germline ends came to 9 bases. Germline V gene lookup returns CDR1 SGDLS and CDR2 YYNGEE. The CDR3 region is CASRWDKNTGELFF. CDR3 bases: TGTGCCAGCAGGTGGGACAAGAACACCGGGGAGCTGTTTTTT. The full variable domain, with the rest looked up from reference TRBV9 and TRBJ2-2, is DSGVTQTPKHLITATGQRVTLRCSPRSGDLSVYWYQQSLDQGLQFLIQYYNGEERAKGNILERFSAQQFPDLHSELNLSSLELGDSALYFCASRWDKNTGELFFGEGSRLTVL.

On this clonotype: Since a much larger clone is just one base distant, this may be a read error. The genes are TRBV7-9 and TRBJ2-5; D may correspond to TRBD1 or TRBD2 (6 bases each). Germline CDR1 is SEHNR and CDR2 is FQNEAQ (reference sequence). There are 14 residues in the CDR3. Trimming pared 5 bases from V and 4 bases from J, leaving 14 bases between. CDR3 in DNA: TGTGCCAGCAGCATAGTTTCGGGGGCAGAGACCCAGTACTTC. This encodes CASSIVSGAETQYF.

The sample holds a few counts of this clonotype. This rearrangement joins TRBV4-1 to TRBJ2-7; D unclear. Trimming shortened V by 4 bases and J by 7 bases, and 14 bases separated the two germline ends. The germline V gene encodes CDR1 MGHRA and CDR2 YSYEKL. This CDR3 region has 13 residues. CDR3 sequence reads: CASSPNRMREQYF. DNA of the CDR3: TGCGCCAGCAGCCCCAACCGCATGAGGGAGCAGTACTTC.

For this clonotype: Given a much more abundant clone one base away, this may be a read error. The chain links TRBV30 to TRBJ2-3, with D perhaps assigned TRBD1 or TRBD2 (5 bases each). The CDR3 is 15 amino acids. The germline V gene has CDR1 GTSNPN and CDR2 SVGIG (reference sequence). CDR3 protein: CARSVRVGGTDTQYF. The CDR3 DNA reads as TGTGCCCGGAGTGTACGCGTGGGGGGCACAGATACGCAGTATTTT.

Concerning this clonotype: This may come from a read error, since a much larger clone is one base off. The missing conserved phenylalanine or tryptophan at the end of this CDR3 makes a read error likely. This chain uses TRBV24-1 with TRBJ2-1; maybe TRBD1 (5 bases). Trimming left V 4 bases short and J 0 bases short, with 21 bases between. Germline values: CDR1 KGHDR, CDR2 SFDVKD. CDR3 length: 19 residues. CDR3 bases: TGTGCCACCAGTGACGACAGCATAGCTTCAAGACCCTCCTACAATGAGCAGTTCCTC. It translates to CATSDDSIASRPSYNEQFL.

This clonotype was picked up a small number of times. The DNA for the CDR3 is TGCAGTGCTATAACAGGCTACGAGCAGTACTTC. Protein product: CSAITGYEQYF. The chain links TRBV20-1 to TRBJ2-7, with D possibly TRBD1 on 5 matching bases. Trimming removed 4 bases from V and 3 bases from J, with 7 bases in between. Per germline, CDR1 DFQATT and CDR2 SNEGSKA (reference sequence). This CDR3 comprises 11 residues.

The chain links TRBV19 to TRBJ2-3; D call uncertain. The CDR3 totals 13 residues. V was shortened by 5 bases and J by 4 bases, with 10 bases between the two germline ends. Looked up from germline, CDR1 is LNHDA and CDR2 is SQIVND (reference sequence). The CDR3 sequence: CASSLPFPDTQYF. CDR3 DNA: TGTGCCAGTAGTCTCCCGTTCCCAGATACGCAGTATTTT.

This clonotype was recorded many times. The gene calls are TRBV4-3 and TRBJ1-2; D is unresolved. There are 15 residues in the CDR3. The V gene's germline CDR1 is LGHNA and CDR2 YSLEER. With 0 bases removed from V and 2 bases from J, the gap between germline ends came to 10 bases. This CDR3 is CASSQDLTTNYGYTF. CDR3 coding DNA: TGCGCCAGCAGCCAAGATTTAACCACAAACTATGGCTACACCTTC.

There are many counts of this clonotype. This chain connects TRBV6-2 or TRBV6-3 to TRBJ2-7; 12 nucleotides line up with TRBD2. The germline gives CDR1 MNHEY, CDR2 SVGEGT. The CDR3 is 15 residues long. The trim removed 6 bases at V and 2 bases at J, leaving 5 bases unmatched. The CDR3 reads CASSEGLAGTYEQYF. Here the CDR3 DNA reads TGTGCCAGCAGCGAAGGACTAGCGGGAACCTACGAGCAGTACTTC.

The chain joins TRBV4-3 to TRBJ2-5; D call uncertain. Trimming took 4 bases from V and 0 from J, leaving 12 bases between them. Germline CDR1 and CDR2: LGHNA and YSLEER. The CDR3 totals 15 residues. DNA of the CDR3: TGCGCCAGCAGCCCTGCTCTGGCGGACCAAGAGACCCAGTACTTC. Translated: CASSPALADQETQYF.

The sample holds many counts of this clonotype. The gene calls are TRBV24-1 and TRBJ2-1, with D unclear. The CDR3 runs 11 residues. Germline V lookup: CDR1 KGHDR, CDR2 SFDVKD. The V end lost 0 bases, the J end lost 8 bases, and 1 base lay between the germline ends. CDR3 protein: CATSDLHEQFF. Written as DNA, the CDR3 is TGTGCCACCAGTGATTTGCATGAGCAGTTCTTC.

This chain uses TRBV11-2 with TRBJ2-2, with D maybe TRBD2 (7 bases). V lost 5 bases to trimming and J lost 6 bases, with 13 bases between them. The CDR3 has 14 amino acids. The V gene's germline CDR1 is SGHAT and CDR2 FQNNGV. CDR3 sequence (DNA): TGTGCCAGCAGCGGGGGGGCCCCCGCCGGGGAGCTGTTTTTT. This translates into CASSGGAPAGELFF. Complete variable domain (other parts from reference TRBV11-2 and TRBJ2-2): EAGVAQSPRYKIIEKRQSVAFWCNPISGHATLYWYQQILGQGPKLLIQFQNNGVVDDSQLPKDRFSAERLKGVDSTLKIQPAKLEDSAVYLCASSGGAPAGELFFGEGSRLTVL.

The chain has TRBV5-4 and TRBJ2-3; D is perhaps TRBD2 (6 bases). The V end lost 4 bases, the J end lost 4 bases, and 19 bases lay between the germline ends. The germline V gene encodes CDR1 SGHNT and CDR2 YYREEE (reference sequence). This CDR3 has 16 amino acids. The CDR3 sequence: CASSGGSSMNADTQYF. CDR3 sequence (DNA): TGTGCCAGCAGCGGGGGGTCCAGTATGAACGCAGATACGCAGTATTTT.

Ten or more counts support this clonotype. This chain joins TRBV4-1 and TRBJ2-2, with D possibly being TRBD2 (5 bases). Per germline, CDR1 MGHRA and CDR2 YSYEKL. With 4 bases removed from V and 2 bases from J, the gap between germline ends came to 8 bases. The CDR3 is made up of 14 amino acids. DNA of the CDR3: TGCGCCAGCAGCCCTAGCAGAAACACCGGGGAGCTGTTTTTT. This encodes CASSPSRNTGELFF.

As concerns this clonotype: A read error may be the cause here, since a much bigger clone is one base away. This chain links TRBV19 with TRBJ2-7; D is undetermined. CDR3 size: 13 residues. V gave up 3 bases and J gave up 3 bases, with 9 bases separating them. The germline gives CDR1 LNHDA, CDR2 SQIVND (reference sequence). The CDR3 nucleotides are TGTGCCAGTAGTATGTCCCCTCGCTACGAGCAGTACTTC. It translates to CASSMSPRYEQYF.

A single count supports this clonotype. A single base separates this from a much larger clone, so it may be a read error. This sequence joins TRBV12-3 or TRBV12-4 and TRBJ1-1; no firm D call. This CDR3 has 15 residues. CDR3 loop: CASSYSSRLNSEAFF. CDR3 coding DNA: TGTGCCAGCAGTTACTCCTCCAGGCTGAACTCTGAAGCTTTCTTT.

J is TRBJ2-3 and V is TRBV11-2; 14 positions match TRBD2. The CDR3 loop spans 16 amino acids. V was clipped by 0 bases and J by 8 bases; unmatched bases: 4. Germline V gene sequence: CDR1 SGHAT, CDR2 FQNNGV. The CDR3 spells CASSLDLGLAGGTQYF. The CDR3 DNA is TGTGCCAGCAGCTTAGACCTAGGACTAGCGGGGGGTACGCAGTATTTT.

This clonotype was counted once. This chain joins TRBV28 and TRBJ1-1, with TRBD1 as a possible D gene (5 bases). Trimming shortened V by 7 bases and J by 1 base, and 16 bases separated the two germline ends. Germline CDR1 is MDHEN and CDR2 is SYDVKM. This CDR3 has 15 residues. CDR3 sequence reads: CASTPTHRTNTEAFF. DNA for the CDR3: TGTGCCAGCACGCCAACGCACAGGACGAACACTGAAGCTTTCTTT.

This clonotype has only one observation. This may come from a read error, since a much larger clone is one base off. The genes are TRBV5-3 and TRBJ2-3; maybe TRBD2 (6 bases). TRBV5-3 is classed as an ORF, of uncertain function. The CDR3 length is 15 residues. CDR3 sequence reads: CASSLAGTEVDTRYF. CDR3 sequence (DNA): TGTGCCAGCAGCTTGGCCGGGACTGAAGTAGATACGCGGTATTTT.

This clonotype was seen just once. Mismatch with germline at one junction end may stem from a read error. The rearrangement links TRBV4-2 to TRBJ1-3, with D unclear. This CDR3 has 17 residues. Per the germline V gene, CDR1 is LGHNA and CDR2 is YNFKEQ. The CDR3, as DNA: TGTGCCAGCAGCCACCCCGAGGTCGCTCACTCTGGAGACACCATATATTTT. Its protein product is CASSHPEVAHSGDTIYF.

This clonotype was seen many times. The chain's CDR3 is CASSFPGTGLQPQHF. In DNA form, the CDR3 reads TGTGCCAGCAGTTTCCCGGGGACAGGCTTACAGCCCCAGCATTTT. The J gene is TRBJ1-5, the V gene TRBV28; TRBD1 matches at 8 bases. J was trimmed by 7 bases and V by 3 bases; bases with no gene match: 8. CDR1 and CDR2 from the germline V gene are MDHEN and SYDVKM. This CDR3 spans 15 amino acids.

With regard to this clonotype: This may arise from a read error, as a much more abundant clone is one base away. The chain recombines TRBV5-1 with TRBJ2-3; D gene uncertain. The CDR3 covers 15 residues. The germline gives CDR1 SGHRS, CDR2 YFSETQ. Trimming cost V 4 bases and J 2 bases, with 14 bases left between them. The CDR3 loop is CASSVVALDTDTQYF. The CDR3 DNA sequence: TGCGCCAGCAGCGTAGTAGCCCTAGACACAGATACGCAGTATTTT.

This clonotype was seen a few times. V gene TRBV3-1 combines with J gene TRBJ2-7; 10 positions agree with TRBD2. Germline CDR1 LGHDT, CDR2 YNNKEL (reference sequence). V shed 0 bases, J shed 4 bases, and the junction held 3 bases outside the gene matches. This CDR3 region has 15 residues. CDR3 loop: CASSQELAGYYEQYF. CDR3 bases: TGTGCCAGCAGCCAAGAACTAGCGGGATATTACGAGCAGTACTTC.